A single sample gave rise to the 5 T cell receptor beta chains below, sequenced in a study of PD-L1 blockade in urothelial cancer. The repertoire was sequenced with immunoSEQ multiplex PCR; TCRdb's copy has only in-frame clones and lacks some. Of about 80,000 clones in the sample, roughly 90% were seen once. This material consisted of PBMCs, taken around atezolizumab (anti-PD-L1) treatment. All receptors come from a woman in her 70s with urothelial cancer.

This clone was recorded once. V usage is TRBV30 and J usage is TRBJ1-6; no firm D call. Trimming pared 0 bases from V and 0 bases from J, leaving 6 bases between. The germline CDR1 and CDR2 sequences are GTSNPN and SVGIG (reference sequence). CDR3 size: 15 residues. In nucleotides, the CDR3 is TGTGCCTGGAGTGTAGGGAGCTCCTATAATTCACCCCTCCACTTT. Amino acid sequence: CAWSVGSSYNSPLHF.

This rearrangement joins TRBV10-3 to TRBJ1-2; tentatively, D is TRBD1 (5 bases). The CDR3 length is 13 residues. The germline V gene has CDR1 ENHRY and CDR2 SYGVKD. Trimming stripped 7 bases from V and 4 bases from J, with 13 bases between. As DNA, the CDR3 is TGTGCCATCAAAGGGGCACAGCTCTATGGCTACACCTTC. This sequence encodes CAIKGAQLYGYTF.

V is TRBV9 and J is TRBJ2-7; 9 positions match TRBD2. The germline V gene has CDR1 SGDLS and CDR2 YYNGEE. V gave up 0 bases and J gave up 4 bases; unmatched junction bases: 8. The CDR3 extends over 16 amino acids. CDR3 nucleotide sequence: TGTGCCAGCAGCGTAGCCGACCATAGCGGGAGTTACGAGCAGTACTTC. Its translation is CASSVADHSGSYEQYF. The variable domain in full, completed from reference TRBV9 and TRBJ2-7, reads DSGVTQTPKHLITATGQRVTLRCSPRSGDLSVYWYQQSLDQGLQFLIQYYNGEERAKGNILERFSAQQFPDLHSELNLSSLELGDSALYFCASSVADHSGSYEQYFGPGTRLTVT.

CDR3 sequence: CASSLGWMREQFF. The CDR3 nucleotides read TGTGCCAGCAGCTTAGGCTGGATGCGGGAGCAGTTCTTC. The chain employs TRBV11-3 and TRBJ2-1; D is ambiguous. This CDR3 comprises 13 residues. Germline assignment: CDR1 SGHNT and CDR2 YENEEA. The germline V and J ends were trimmed by 1 base and 10 bases, with 11 bases remaining between them.

The V and J genes are TRBV30 and TRBJ1-3; TRBD1 is a possible D gene (5 bases). V dropped 5 bases and J dropped 0 bases, with 11 bases sitting between them. Germline-derived CDR1 and CDR2 are GTSNPN and SVGIG (reference sequence). CDR3 length: 14 residues. Here the CDR3 reads CAWAAGFSGNTIYF. CDR3 nucleotide sequence: TGTGCCTGGGCTGCAGGGTTCTCTGGAAACACCATATATTTT.